Shown below are 5 T cell receptor beta chains from a single sample sequenced in a study of T cells in Graves' hyperthyroidism and ophthalmopathy. Amplification of TCR beta CDR3 regions used RNA as the template. First-round RT-PCR of the TCR CDR3 relied on the HTBI primer set. TCRdb passed the multiplex PCR reads through MiXCR, listing each CDR3 protein once. The sample carries approximately 430,000 distinct CDR3 sequences, more than 15% recorded once. The sample was blood. The receptors originated from a woman aged 18-29 years with Graves' hyperthyroidism.

This clonotype appeared many times. The V call is TRBV2, the J call TRBJ2-7, with a weak D call TRBD1 (5 bases). Germline-derived CDR1 and CDR2 are SNHLY and FYNNEI. The V end was cut by 5 bases, the J end by 3 bases, with 17 bases between. The CDR3 extends over 15 amino acids. The chain's CDR3 is CASSRENGRGYEQYF. The CDR3 DNA reads as TGTGCCAGCAGTCGCGAGAATGGTAGGGGCTACGAGCAGTACTTC.

This clonotype was counted ten times or more. V and J are TRBV20-1 and TRBJ1-2; D is unresolved. The CDR3 sequence is 11 residues long. The V gene lost 4 bases and the J gene lost 1 base, with 4 bases spanning the gap. Germline V lookup: CDR1 DFQATT, CDR2 SNEGSKA (reference sequence). The CDR3 loop reads CSAKRNYGYTF. The CDR3 region has the DNA TGCAGTGCTAAACGTAACTATGGCTACACCTTC.

This clonotype showed up many times. The genes are TRBV12-3 or TRBV12-4 and TRBJ1-1; tentative D call: TRBD1 (6 bases). The V and J ends lost 3 bases and 3 bases respectively, with 17 bases between them. CDR3 size: 16 residues. The CDR3 sequence: CASSLGQGRKDTEAFF. CDR3 bases: TGTGCCAGCAGTTTGGGGCAGGGGAGGAAGGACACTGAAGCTTTCTTT.

V gene TRBV4-2 combines with J gene TRBJ2-2, with no clear D. The V gene's germline CDR1 is LGHNA and CDR2 YNFKEQ. The V end was cut by 0 bases, the J end by 4 bases, with 12 bases between. The CDR3 consists of 16 residues. In DNA form, the CDR3 reads TGTGCCAGCAGCCAAGATAGTAACTGGGGCACCGGGGAGCTGTTTTTT. Translation gives CASSQDSNWGTGELFF.

This clonotype occurred a few times. CDR3 coding DNA: TGCAGTGCTACACGGACAGGGGGTCAGCCCCAGCATTTT. This gives the protein CSATRTGGQPQHF. The chain combines TRBV20-1 with TRBJ1-5; 10 nucleotides align to TRBD1. V shed 4 bases, J shed 6 bases, and the junction held 3 bases outside the gene matches. The germline V gene has CDR1 DFQATT and CDR2 SNEGSKA (reference sequence). The CDR3 loop spans 13 amino acids.